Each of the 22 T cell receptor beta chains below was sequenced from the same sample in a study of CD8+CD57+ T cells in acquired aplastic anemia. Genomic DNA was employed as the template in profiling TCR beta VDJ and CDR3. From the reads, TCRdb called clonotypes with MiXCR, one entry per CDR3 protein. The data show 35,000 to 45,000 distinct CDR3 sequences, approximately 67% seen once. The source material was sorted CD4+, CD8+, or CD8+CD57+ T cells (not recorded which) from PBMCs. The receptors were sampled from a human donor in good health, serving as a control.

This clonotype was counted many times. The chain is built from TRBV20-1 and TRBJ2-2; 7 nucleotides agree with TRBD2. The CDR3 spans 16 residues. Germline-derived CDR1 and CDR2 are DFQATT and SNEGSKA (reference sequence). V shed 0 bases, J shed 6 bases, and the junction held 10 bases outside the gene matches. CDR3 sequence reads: CSARDSWTSRSGELFF. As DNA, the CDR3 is TGCAGTGCTAGAGATTCCTGGACTAGTCGGTCCGGGGAGCTGTTTTTT.

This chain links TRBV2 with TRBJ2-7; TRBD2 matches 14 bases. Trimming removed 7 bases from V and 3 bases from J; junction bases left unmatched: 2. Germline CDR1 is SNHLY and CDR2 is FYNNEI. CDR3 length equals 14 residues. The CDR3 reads CASMGTSGGYEQYF. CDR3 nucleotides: TGTGCCAGCATGGGGACTAGCGGGGGCTACGAGCAGTACTTC.

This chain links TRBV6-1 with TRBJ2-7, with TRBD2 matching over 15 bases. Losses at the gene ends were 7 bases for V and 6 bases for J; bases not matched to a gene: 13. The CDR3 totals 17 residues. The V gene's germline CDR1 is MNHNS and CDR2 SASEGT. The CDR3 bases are TGTGCCAGCATTCCAACCGGGACTAGCGGGGGGTGGAGCGAGCAGTACTTC. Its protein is CASIPTGTSGGWSEQYF.

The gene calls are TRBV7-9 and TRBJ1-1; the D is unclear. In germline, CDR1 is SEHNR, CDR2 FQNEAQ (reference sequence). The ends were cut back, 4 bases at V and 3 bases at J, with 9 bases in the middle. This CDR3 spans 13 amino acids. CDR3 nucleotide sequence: TGTGCCAGCAGCTGGGTGGGCCACACTGAAGCTTTCTTT. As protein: CASSWVGHTEAFF.

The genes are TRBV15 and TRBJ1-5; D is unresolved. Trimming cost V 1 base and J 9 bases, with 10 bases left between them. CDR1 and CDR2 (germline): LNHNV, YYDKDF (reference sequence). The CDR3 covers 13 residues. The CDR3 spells CATSRAMVGPQHF. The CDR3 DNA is TGTGCCACCAGCAGAGCGATGGTTGGGCCCCAGCATTTT.

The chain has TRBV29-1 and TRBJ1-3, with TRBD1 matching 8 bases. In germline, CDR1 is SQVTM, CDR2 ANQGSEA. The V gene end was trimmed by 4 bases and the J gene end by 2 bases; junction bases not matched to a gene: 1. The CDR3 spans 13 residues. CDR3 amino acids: CSVGTGPGNTIYF. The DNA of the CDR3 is TGCAGCGTTGGGACAGGGCCTGGAAACACCATATATTTT.

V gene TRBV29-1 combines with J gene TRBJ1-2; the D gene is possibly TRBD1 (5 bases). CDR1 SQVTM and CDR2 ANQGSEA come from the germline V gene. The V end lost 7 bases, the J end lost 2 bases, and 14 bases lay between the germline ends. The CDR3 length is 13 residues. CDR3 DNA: TGCAGCGCTTCGATGGGACCGAACTATGGCTACACCTTC. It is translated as CSASMGPNYGYTF.

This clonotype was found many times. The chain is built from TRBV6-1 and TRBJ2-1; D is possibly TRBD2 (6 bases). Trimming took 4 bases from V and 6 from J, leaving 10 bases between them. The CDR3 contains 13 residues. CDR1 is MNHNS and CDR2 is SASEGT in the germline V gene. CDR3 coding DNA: TGTGCCAGCAGTGTCGGGGGTAGCAATGAGCAGTTCTTC. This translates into CASSVGGSNEQFF.

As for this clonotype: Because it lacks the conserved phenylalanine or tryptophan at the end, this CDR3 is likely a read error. The CDR3 DNA reads as TGTGCCAGCAGTTTCGCTGGCCATGGCTACACCCTC. Protein product: CASSFAGHGYTL. The chain is built from TRBV25-1 and TRBJ1-2, with D uncertain. This CDR3 region has 12 residues. V was pared by 5 bases and J by 6 bases, with 10 bases between. Looked up from germline, CDR1 is MGHDK and CDR2 is SYGVNS.

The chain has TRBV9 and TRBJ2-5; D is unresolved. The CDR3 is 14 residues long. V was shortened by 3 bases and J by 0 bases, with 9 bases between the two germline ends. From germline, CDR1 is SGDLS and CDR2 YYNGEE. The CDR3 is CASSGGTYQETQYF. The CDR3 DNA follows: TGTGCCAGCAGCGGGGGAACGTACCAAGAGACCCAGTACTTC. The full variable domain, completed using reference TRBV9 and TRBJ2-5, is DSGVTQTPKHLITATGQRVTLRCSPRSGDLSVYWYQQSLDQGLQFLIQYYNGEERAKGNILERFSAQQFPDLHSELNLSSLELGDSALYFCASSGGTYQETQYFGPGTRLLVL.

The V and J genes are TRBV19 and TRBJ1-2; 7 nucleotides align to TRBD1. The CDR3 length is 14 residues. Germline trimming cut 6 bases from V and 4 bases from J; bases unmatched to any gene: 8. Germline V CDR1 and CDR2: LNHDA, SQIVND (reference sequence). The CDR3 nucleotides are TGTGCCAGTAGCCCTCAGGGGGTGTCCTATGGCTACACCTTC. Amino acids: CASSPQGVSYGYTF.

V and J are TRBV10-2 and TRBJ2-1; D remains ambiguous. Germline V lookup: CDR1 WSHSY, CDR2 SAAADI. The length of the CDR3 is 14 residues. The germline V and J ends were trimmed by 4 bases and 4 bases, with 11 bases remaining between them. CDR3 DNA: TGCGCCAGCAGTGGGACCGAGCCTTACAATGAGCAGTTCTTC. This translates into CASSGTEPYNEQFF.

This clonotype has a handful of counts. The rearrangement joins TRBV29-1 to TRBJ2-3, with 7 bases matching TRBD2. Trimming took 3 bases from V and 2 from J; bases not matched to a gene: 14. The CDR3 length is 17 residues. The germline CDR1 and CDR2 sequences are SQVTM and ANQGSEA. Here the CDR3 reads CSVEGLAASGNTDTQYF. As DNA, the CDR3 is TGCAGCGTTGAGGGGCTAGCGGCTAGCGGAAACACAGATACGCAGTATTTT.

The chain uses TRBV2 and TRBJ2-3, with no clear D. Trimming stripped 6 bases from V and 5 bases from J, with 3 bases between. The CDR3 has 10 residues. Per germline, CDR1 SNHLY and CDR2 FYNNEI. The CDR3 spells CASRVDTQYF. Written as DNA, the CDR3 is TGTGCCAGCAGGGTAGATACGCAGTATTTT.

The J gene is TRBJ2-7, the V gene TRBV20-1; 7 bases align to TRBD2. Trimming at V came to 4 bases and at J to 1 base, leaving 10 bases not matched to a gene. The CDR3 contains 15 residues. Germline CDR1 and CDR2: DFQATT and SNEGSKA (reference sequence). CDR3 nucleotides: TGCAGTGCTAAAGAGACCGGGACTACGTCCTACGAGCAGTACTTC. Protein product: CSAKETGTTSYEQYF.

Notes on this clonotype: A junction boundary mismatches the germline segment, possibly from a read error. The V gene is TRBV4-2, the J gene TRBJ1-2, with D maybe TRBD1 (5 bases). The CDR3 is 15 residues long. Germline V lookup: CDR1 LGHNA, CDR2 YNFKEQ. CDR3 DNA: TGTGCCAGCAGCCAACAGGGAGTGAAGGGCTATGACTACACCTTC. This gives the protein CASSQQGVKGYDYTF.

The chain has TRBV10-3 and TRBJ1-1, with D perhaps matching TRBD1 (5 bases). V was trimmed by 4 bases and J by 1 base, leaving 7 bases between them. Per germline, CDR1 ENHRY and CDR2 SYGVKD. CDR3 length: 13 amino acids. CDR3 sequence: CAISVDRNTEAFF. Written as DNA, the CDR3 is TGTGCCATCAGTGTTGACAGGAACACTGAAGCTTTCTTT.

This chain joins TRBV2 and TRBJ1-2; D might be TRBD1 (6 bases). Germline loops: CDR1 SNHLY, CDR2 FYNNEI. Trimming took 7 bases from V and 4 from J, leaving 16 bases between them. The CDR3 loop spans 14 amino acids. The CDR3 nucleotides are TGTGCCAGCACGAACAGGGCCACCATCTATGGCTACACCTTC. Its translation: CASTNRATIYGYTF. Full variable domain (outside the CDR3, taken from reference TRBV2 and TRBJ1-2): EPEVTQTPSHQVTQMGQEVILRCVPISNHLYFYWYRQILGQKVEFLVSFYNNEISEKSEIFDDQFSVERPDGSNFTLKIRSTKLEDSAMYFCASTNRATIYGYTFGSGTRLTVV.

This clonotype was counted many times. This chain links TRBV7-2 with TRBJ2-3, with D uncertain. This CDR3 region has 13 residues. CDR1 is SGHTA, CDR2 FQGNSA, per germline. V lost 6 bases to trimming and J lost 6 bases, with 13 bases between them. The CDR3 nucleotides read TGTGCCAGCAGAACGACCGTGGGGGATACGCAGTATTTT. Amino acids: CASRTTVGDTQYF.

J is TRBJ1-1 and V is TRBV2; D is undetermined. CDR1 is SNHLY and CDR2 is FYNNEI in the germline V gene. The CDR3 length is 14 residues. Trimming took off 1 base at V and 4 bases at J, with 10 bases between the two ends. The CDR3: CASSEGGSGTEAFF. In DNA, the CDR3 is TGTGCCAGCAGTGAAGGCGGTTCGGGCACTGAAGCTTTCTTT.

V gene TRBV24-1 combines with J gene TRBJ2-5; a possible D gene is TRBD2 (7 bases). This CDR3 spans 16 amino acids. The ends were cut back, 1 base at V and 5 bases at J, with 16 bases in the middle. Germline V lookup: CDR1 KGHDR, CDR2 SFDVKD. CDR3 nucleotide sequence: TGTGCCACCAGTGATTTCGGAGGGGGGGGCCAGGAGACCCAGTACTTC. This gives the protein CATSDFGGGGQETQYF.

CDR3 residues: CAISEGGMGEKLFF. In DNA form, the CDR3 reads TGTGCCATCAGTGAAGGAGGGATGGGGGAAAAACTGTTTTTT. This chain uses TRBV10-3 with TRBJ1-4; the D is unclear. Germline CDR1 is ENHRY and CDR2 is SYGVKD. The CDR3 extends over 14 amino acids. V lost 3 bases and J 8 bases, leaving 13 bases between the germline ends.